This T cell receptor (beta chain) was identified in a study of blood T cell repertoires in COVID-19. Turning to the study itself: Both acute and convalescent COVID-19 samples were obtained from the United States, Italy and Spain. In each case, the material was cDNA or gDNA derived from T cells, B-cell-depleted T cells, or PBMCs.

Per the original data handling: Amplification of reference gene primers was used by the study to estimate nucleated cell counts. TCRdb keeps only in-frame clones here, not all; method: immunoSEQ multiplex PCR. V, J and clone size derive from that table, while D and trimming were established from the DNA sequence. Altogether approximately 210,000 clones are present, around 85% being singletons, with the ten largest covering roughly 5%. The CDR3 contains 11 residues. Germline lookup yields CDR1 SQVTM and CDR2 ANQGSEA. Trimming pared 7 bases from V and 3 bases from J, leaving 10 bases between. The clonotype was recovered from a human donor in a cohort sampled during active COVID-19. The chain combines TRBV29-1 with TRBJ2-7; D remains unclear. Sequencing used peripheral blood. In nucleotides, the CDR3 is TGCAGCGCTGTGATCGGCTACGAGCAGTACTTC. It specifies CSAVIGYEQYF.